Listed below are T cell receptor beta chains from one sample, sequenced in a study of tumour-infiltrating T cells in Burkitt lymphoma. TCRdb keeps only in-frame clones here, not all; method: immunoSEQ multiplex PCR. The table includes around 13,000 clones, about 85% detected once. The specimen sequenced was tumor tissue. The origin of the receptors is a human donor with diffuse large B-cell lymphoma. The CDR3 runs from the conserved cysteine through the conserved F or W. D genes are given only for firm matches.

D,V,J,CDR3
-,TRBV7-2,TRBJ2-5,CASSPQARYQETQYF
TRBD1,TRBV29-1,TRBJ1-1,CSVENRGNTEAFF
-,TRBV6-5,TRBJ1-2,CASSYSGVVPDGYTF
-,TRBV27,TRBJ2-1,CASSFIQSYEQFF
-,TRBV9,TRBJ1-1,CASSVSMNTEAFF
-,TRBV6-4,TRBJ2-7,CASTPEVSKPEQYF
-,TRBV10-3,TRBJ2-7,CAISDPIGDYEQYF
TRBD2,TRBV10-3,TRBJ2-2,CAISDGLAGGSAGELFF
TRBD1,TRBV5-6,TRBJ1-2,CASSDQSPGTANYGYTF
TRBD1,TRBV13,TRBJ2-1,CASSLERQGLNNEQFF
-,TRBV4-1,TRBJ2-3,CASSQDPQRHTQYF
-,TRBV6-6,TRBJ1-1,CASSQDSGLTEAFF
-,TRBV20-1,TRBJ1-1,CSTTANTEAFF
TRBD1,TRBV4-3,TRBJ1-2,CASSQDRGTGYTF
TRBD2,TRBV7-2,TRBJ2-3,CASSLVGAGGPKDTQYF
-,TRBV19,TRBJ1-5,CASSLGLGGNQPQHF
TRBD1,TRBV27,TRBJ2-7,CASSSPGTGVNEQYF
-,TRBV7-2,TRBJ2-7,CASSTIATGPNEQYF
-,TRBV7-9,TRBJ2-7,CTSSSRGLDEQYF
-,TRBV27,TRBJ1-1,CASMLNGAAEAFF
-,TRBV11-2,TRBJ1-1,CASSPGLQAFF
-,TRBV11-2,TRBJ2-3,CASSSDSRTDTQYF
-,TRBV19,TRBJ2-7,CASSMGAKSDEQYF
TRBD1,TRBV23-1,TRBJ2-3,CASSGQDTDTQYF
-,TRBV4-1,TRBJ2-7,CASSQDPYYEQYF
-,TRBV7-2,TRBJ2-4,CASSQLQNIQYF
-,TRBV5-5,TRBJ2-5,CASSPRQSLYQETQYF
-,TRBV9,TRBJ1-1,CASSVILNTEAFF
-,TRBV6-5,TRBJ1-5,CASSGQQGNQPQHF
-,TRBV7-7,TRBJ2-2,CASSLKMAGELFF
TRBD1,TRBV5-5,TRBJ1-1,CASSPGQMNTEAFF
TRBD1,TRBV11-2,TRBJ1-3,CASSSGQGATNRNTIYF
-,TRBV29-1,TRBJ2-7,CSVEQSHSYEQYF
-,TRBV5-6,TRBJ1-2,CASSLGRGIYGYIF
-,TRBV7-2,TRBJ1-1,CASSPVAGNTEAFF
-,TRBV27,TRBJ2-3,CASSLGLSTDTQYF
TRBD2,TRBV7-9,TRBJ2-1,CASSQGGSNEQFF
TRBD2,TRBV7-8,TRBJ2-5,CASSLGLAGETQYF
TRBD1,TRBV4-2,TRBJ1-2,CASSQDGWDSTKRGDYGYTF
-,TRBV19,TRBJ2-3,CASRQASTDTQYF
TRBD2,TRBV5-4,TRBJ2-4,CASSGGLADIQYF
-,TRBV5-1,TRBJ1-1,CASSFPGPNTEAFF
-,TRBV7-8,TRBJ1-1,CASSLYTGLNTEAFF
-,TRBV9,TRBJ1-1,CASSVQSWGANTEAFF
-,TRBV9,TRBJ2-3,CASSVRGIRTDTQYF
TRBD1,TRBV6-6,TRBJ1-2,CASSSTLQGNYGYTF
-,TRBV6-1,TRBJ2-6,CASSERVPGSAGANVLTF
-,TRBV11-2,TRBJ2-7,CASSLVQGYEQYF
-,TRBV5-1,TRBJ1-2,CASSPGGGDYGYTF
-,TRBV9,TRBJ1-1,CASSVGAPGTEAFF
TRBD1,TRBV5-4,TRBJ1-4,CASSSDRFNEKLFF
TRBD1,TRBV19,TRBJ1-5,CASSKGQGALSNQPQHF
TRBD2,TRBV18,TRBJ2-7,CASSRSAGAGPYEQYF
-,TRBV4-3,TRBJ2-5,CASSQETTVGTQYF